The clone carrying this T cell receptor beta chain was seen ten or more times. This specimen comes from a study of prognosis after radiotherapy for stage I lung cancer. Genomic DNA provided the template from which TCR beta CDR3 was amplified by two-round multiplex PCR. The use of primers specific to each TRBV and TRBJ gene characterized first-round PCR. TCRdb re-analysed the multiplex PCR reads in MiXCR, keeping a single row per CDR3 protein. The repertoire has around 30,000 distinct CDR3 sequences, about 31% of them found once; the top ten carry 25% to 30%. Germline V gene data show CDR1 as WSHSY and CDR2 as SAAADI. The CDR3 runs to 16 residues. V shed 7 bases, J shed 0 bases, and the junction held 11 bases outside the gene matches.

The chain combines TRBV10-2 with TRBJ2-7, with 8 bases that match TRBD1. The TCR originated in a donor aged 50 or older with non-small cell lung cancer. The specimen comprised PBMCs, sampled before or after stereotactic body radiation therapy (not recorded which). The DNA of the CDR3 is TGCGCCAGCAAACCGATCGGGGACAGGAGCTCCTACGAGCAGTACTTC. Translation: CASKPIGDRSSYEQYF.